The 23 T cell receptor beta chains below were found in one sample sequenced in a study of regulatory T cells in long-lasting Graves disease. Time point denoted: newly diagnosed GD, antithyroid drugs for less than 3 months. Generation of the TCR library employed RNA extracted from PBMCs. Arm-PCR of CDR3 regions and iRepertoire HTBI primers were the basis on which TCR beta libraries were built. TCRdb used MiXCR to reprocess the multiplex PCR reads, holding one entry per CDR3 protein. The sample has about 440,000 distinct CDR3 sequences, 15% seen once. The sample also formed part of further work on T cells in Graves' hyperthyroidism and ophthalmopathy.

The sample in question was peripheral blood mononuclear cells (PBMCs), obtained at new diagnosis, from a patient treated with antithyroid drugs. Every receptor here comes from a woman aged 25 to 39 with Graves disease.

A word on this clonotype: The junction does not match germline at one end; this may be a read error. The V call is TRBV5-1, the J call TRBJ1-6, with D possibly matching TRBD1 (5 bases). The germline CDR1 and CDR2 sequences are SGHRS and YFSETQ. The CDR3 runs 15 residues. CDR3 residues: CASSLAGAGNSPHHF. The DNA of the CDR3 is TGCGCCAGCAGCTTGGCTGGGGCGGGGAATTCACCCCACCACTTT.

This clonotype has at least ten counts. The CDR3 sequence: CASSLGTVNSYEQYF. The CDR3 nucleotides read TGTGCCAGCAGCTTGGGGACGGTAAACTCCTACGAGCAGTACTTC. The V call is TRBV5-6, the J call TRBJ2-7; D remains unclear. The germline V and J ends were trimmed by 0 bases and 0 bases, with 10 bases remaining between them. CDR3 length: 15 residues. Germline V gene sequence: CDR1 SGHDT, CDR2 YYEEEE.

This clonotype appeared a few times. This CDR3 reads CASSEAGGPSGANVLTF. The CDR3, as DNA: TGTGCCAGCAGCGAGGCGGGAGGGCCCTCTGGGGCCAACGTCCTGACTTTC. The J gene is TRBJ2-6, the V gene TRBV9; 9 nucleotides align to TRBD2. With V trimmed by 3 bases and J by 0 bases, 4 bases remained unmatched. Per germline, CDR1 SGDLS and CDR2 YYNGEE. The CDR3 sequence is 17 residues long. The entire variable domain, with the rest obtained from reference TRBV9 and TRBJ2-6, is as follows: DSGVTQTPKHLITATGQRVTLRCSPRSGDLSVYWYQQSLDQGLQFLIQYYNGEERAKGNILERFSAQQFPDLHSELNLSSLELGDSALYFCASSEAGGPSGANVLTFGAGSRLTVL.

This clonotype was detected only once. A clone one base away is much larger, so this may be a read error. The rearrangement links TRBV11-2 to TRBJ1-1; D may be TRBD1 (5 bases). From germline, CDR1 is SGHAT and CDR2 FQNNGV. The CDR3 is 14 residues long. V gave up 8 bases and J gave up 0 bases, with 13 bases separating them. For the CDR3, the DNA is TGTGCCAGCGGTGAACAGGCCCTGAACACTGAAGCTTTCTTT. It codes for CASGEQALNTEAFF.

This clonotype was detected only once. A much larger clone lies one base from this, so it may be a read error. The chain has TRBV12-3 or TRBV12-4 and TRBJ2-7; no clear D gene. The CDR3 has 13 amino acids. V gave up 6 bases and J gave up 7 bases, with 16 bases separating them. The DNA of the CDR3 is TGTGCCAGCAGGGACGTAGGCGGATATGAGCAGTACTTC. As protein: CASRDVGGYEQYF.

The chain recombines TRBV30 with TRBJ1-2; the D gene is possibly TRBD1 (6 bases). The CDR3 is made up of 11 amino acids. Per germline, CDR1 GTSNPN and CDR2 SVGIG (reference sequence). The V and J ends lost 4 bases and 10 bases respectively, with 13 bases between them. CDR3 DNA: TGTGCCTGGACACGGAGGGGGAACTACACCTTC. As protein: CAWTRRGNYTF.

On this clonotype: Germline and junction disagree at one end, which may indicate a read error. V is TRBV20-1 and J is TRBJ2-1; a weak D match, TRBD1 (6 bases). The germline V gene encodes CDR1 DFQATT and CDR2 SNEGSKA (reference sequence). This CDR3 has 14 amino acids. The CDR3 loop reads CSADRTDSYNEQLF. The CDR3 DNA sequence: TGCAGTGCGGATAGGACAGACTCCTACAATGAGCAGCTCTTC.

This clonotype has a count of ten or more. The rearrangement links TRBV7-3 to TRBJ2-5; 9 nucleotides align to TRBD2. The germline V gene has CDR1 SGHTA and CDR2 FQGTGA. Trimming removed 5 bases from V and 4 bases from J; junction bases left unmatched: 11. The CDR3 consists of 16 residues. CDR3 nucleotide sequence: TGTGCCAGCAGCCCCGGACTAGCGAGAGGGTCAGAGACCCAGTACTTC. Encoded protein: CASSPGLARGSETQYF.

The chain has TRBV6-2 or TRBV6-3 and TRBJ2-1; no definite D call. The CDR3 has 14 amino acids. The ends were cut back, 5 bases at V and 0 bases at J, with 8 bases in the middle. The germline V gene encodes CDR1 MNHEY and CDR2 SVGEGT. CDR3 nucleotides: TGTGCCAGCAGTCGTCCGAGCTCCTACAATGAGCAGTTCTTC. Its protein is CASSRPSSYNEQFF.

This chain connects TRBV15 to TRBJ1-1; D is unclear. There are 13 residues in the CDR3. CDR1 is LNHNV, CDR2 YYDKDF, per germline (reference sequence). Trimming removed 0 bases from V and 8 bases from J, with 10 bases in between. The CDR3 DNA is TGTGCCACCAGCAGAGATGGGGTCGGCGAAGCTTTCTTT. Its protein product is CATSRDGVGEAFF.

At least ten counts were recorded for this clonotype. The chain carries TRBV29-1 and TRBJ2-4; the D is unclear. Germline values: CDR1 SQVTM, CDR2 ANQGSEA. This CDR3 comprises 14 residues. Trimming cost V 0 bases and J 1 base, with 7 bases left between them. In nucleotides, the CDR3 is TGCAGCGTTGAAGACTGGAGCGCCAAAAACATTCAGTACTTC. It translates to CSVEDWSAKNIQYF. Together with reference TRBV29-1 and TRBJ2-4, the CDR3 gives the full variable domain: SAVISQKPSRDICQRGTSLTIQCQVDSQVTMMFWYRQQPGQSLTLIATANQGSEATYESGFVIDKFPISRPNLTFSTLTVSNMSPEDSSIYLCSVEDWSAKNIQYFGAGTRLSVL.

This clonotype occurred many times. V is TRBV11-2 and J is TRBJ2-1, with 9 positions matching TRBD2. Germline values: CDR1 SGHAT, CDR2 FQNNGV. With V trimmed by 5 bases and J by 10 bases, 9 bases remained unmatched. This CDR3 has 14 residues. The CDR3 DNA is TGTGCCAGCAGCGGCTCGCGGCGGGAGGGGGAGCAGTTCTTC. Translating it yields CASSGSRREGEQFF.

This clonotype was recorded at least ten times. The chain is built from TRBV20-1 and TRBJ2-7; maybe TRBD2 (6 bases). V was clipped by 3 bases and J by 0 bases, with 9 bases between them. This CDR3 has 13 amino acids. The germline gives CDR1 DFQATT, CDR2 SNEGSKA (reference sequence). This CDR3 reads CSASREYSYEQYF. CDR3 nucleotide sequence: TGCAGTGCTAGTCGGGAGTACTCCTACGAGCAGTACTTC.

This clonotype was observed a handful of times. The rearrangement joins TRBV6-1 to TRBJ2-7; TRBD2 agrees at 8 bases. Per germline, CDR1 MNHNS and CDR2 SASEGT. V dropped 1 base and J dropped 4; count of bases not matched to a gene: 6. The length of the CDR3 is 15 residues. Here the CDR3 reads CASSEVRTSKYEQYF. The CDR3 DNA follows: TGTGCCAGCAGTGAAGTTCGGACTAGCAAGTACGAGCAGTACTTC.

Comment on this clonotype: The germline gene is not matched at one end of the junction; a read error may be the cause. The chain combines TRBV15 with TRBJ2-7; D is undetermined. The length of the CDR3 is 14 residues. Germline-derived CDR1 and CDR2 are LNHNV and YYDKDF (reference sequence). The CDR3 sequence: CATSRDLLTYKQYF. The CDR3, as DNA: TGTGCCACCAGCAGAGATCTGCTAACCTACAAGCAGTACTTC.

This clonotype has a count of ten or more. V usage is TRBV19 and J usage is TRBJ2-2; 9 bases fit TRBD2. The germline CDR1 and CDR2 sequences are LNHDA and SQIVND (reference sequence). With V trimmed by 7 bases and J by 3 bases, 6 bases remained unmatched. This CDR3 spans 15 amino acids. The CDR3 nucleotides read TGTGCCAGTAAGGTAGCGGGAGTTGACACCGGGGAGCTGTTTTTT. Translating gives CASKVAGVDTGELFF.

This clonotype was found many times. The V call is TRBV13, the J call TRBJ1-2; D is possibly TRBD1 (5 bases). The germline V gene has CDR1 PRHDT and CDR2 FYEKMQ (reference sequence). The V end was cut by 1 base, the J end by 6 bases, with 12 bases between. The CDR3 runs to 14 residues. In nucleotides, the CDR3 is TGTGCCAGCAGCTTAGCTCCGGACATAAATGGCTACACCTTC. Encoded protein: CASSLAPDINGYTF.

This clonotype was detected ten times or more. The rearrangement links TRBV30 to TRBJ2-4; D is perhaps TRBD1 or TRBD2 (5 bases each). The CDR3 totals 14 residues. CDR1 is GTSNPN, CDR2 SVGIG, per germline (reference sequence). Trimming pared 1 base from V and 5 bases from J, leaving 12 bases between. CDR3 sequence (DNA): TGTGCCTGGAGTGAGGGGTGGGGACAAAACATTCAGTACTTC. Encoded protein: CAWSEGWGQNIQYF.

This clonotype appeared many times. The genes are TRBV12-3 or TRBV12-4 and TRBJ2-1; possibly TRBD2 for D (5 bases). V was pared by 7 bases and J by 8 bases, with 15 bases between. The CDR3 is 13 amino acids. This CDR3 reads CASTRGRADEQFF. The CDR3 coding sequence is TGTGCCAGCACCCGCGGGCGGGCTGATGAGCAGTTCTTC.

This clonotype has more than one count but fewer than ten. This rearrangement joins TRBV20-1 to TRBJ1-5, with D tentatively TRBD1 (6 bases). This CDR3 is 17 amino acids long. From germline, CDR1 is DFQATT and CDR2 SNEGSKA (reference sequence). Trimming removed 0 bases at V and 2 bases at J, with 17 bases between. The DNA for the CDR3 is TGCAGTGCTAGAGATATTGGGTTGGGGGGCGGCAATCAGCCCCAGCATTTT. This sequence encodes CSARDIGLGGGNQPQHF.

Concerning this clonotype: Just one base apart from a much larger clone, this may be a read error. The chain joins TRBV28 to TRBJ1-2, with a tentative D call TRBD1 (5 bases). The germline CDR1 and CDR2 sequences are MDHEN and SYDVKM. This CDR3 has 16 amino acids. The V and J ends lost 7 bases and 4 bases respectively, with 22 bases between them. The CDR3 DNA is TGTGCCAGCAAAGAGGGCAGGACACCCTCAGGCTATGGCTACACCTTC. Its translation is CASKEGRTPSGYGYTF.

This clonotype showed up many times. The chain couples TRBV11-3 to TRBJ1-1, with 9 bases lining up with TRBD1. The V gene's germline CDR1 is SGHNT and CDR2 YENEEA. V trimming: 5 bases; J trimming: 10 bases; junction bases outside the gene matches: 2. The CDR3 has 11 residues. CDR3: CASSQDRGAFF. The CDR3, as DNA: TGTGCCAGCAGCCAGGACAGGGGAGCTTTCTTT.

The CDR3, as DNA: TGTGCCAGCAGCAAGGGCCTCAGCGGGAGGTCGGGACACGAGCAGTACTTC. This translates into CASSKGLSGRSGHEQYF. This chain joins TRBV3-1 and TRBJ2-7; 9 positions match TRBD2. Looked up from germline, CDR1 is LGHDT and CDR2 is YNNKEL (reference sequence). V was pared by 5 bases and J by 5 bases, with 16 bases of the junction left unmatched. The CDR3 sequence is 17 residues long.